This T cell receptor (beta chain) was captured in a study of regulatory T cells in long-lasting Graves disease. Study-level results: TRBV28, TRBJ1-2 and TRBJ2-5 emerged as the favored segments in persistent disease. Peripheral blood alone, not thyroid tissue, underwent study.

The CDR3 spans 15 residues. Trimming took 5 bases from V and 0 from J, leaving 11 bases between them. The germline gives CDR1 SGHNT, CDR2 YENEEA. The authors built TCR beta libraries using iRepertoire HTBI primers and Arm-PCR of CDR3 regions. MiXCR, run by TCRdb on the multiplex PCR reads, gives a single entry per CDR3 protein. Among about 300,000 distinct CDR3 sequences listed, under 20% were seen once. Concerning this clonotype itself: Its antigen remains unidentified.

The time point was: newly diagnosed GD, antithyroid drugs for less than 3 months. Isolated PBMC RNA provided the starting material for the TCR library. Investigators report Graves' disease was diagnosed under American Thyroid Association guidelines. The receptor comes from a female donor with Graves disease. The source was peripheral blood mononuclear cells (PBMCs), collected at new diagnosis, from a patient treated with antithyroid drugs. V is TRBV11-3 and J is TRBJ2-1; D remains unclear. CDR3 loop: CASSARSSSYNEQFF. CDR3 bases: TGTGCCAGCAGCGCCCGTTCCAGCTCCTACAATGAGCAGTTCTTC. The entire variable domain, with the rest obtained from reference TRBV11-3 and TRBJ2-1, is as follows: EAGVVQSPRYKIIEKKQPVAFWCNPISGHNTLYWYLQNLGQGPELLIRYENEEAVDDSQLPKDRFSAERLKGVDSTLKIQPAELGDSAVYLCASSARSSSYNEQFFGPGTRLTVL.